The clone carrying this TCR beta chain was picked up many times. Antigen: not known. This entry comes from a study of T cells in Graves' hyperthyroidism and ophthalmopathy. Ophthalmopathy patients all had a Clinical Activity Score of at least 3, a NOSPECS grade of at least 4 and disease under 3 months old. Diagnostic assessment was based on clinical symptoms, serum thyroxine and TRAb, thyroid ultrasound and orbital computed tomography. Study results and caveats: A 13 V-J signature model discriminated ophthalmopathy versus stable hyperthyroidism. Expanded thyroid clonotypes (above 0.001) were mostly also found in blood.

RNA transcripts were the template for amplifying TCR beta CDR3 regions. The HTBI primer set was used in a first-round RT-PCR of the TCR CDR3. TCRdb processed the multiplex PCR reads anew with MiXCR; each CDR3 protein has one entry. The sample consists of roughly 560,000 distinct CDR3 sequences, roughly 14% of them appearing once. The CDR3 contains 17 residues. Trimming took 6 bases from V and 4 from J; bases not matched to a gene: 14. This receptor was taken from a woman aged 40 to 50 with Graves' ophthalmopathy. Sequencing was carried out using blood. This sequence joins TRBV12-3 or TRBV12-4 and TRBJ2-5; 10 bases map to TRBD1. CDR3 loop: CASRRYQDRGLGETQYF. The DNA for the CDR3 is TGTGCCAGCAGGCGTTACCAAGACAGGGGGCTTGGAGAGACCCAGTACTTC.